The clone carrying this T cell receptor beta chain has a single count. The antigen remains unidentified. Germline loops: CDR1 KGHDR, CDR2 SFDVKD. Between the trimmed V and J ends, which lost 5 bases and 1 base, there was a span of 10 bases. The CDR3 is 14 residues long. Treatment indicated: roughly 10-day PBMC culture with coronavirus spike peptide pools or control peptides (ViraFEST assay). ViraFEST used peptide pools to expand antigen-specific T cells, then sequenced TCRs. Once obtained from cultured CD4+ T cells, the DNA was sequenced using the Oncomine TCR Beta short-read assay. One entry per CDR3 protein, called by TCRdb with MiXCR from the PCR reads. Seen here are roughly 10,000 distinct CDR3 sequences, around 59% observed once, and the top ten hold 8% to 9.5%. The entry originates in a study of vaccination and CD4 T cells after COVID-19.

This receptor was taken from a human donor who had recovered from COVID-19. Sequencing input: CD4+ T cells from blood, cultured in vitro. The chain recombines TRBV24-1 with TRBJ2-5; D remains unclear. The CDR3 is CATSGRRFQETQYF. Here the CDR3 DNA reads TGTGCCACCAGTGGACGACGTTTCCAAGAGACCCAGTACTTC.